This T cell receptor (beta chain) was obtained from a study of CD8 T cells in ankylosing spondylitis. CDR3 length equals 15 residues. CDR1 is WSHSY and CDR2 is SAAADI in the germline V gene. The V gene lost 7 bases and the J gene lost 6 bases, with 21 bases spanning the gap. Using quantitative 5'-RACE with molecular barcodes, the authors made TCR beta libraries. TCRdb analysed the 5' RACE reads with MiXCR anew, one entry per CDR3 protein. The repertoire holds about 180,000 distinct CDR3 sequences, roughly 10% seen once, with about 14% in the top ten. Findings and caveats of the study: Typical of ankylosing spondylitis blood, it appeared, was a TCR beta motif of 7 or 8 highly homologous variants.

Regarding this clonotype: Antigen specificity is unknown.

The source material was blood, either unsorted or a sorted T cell fraction (not recorded which). The chain has TRBV10-2 and TRBJ1-2; tentatively, D is TRBD1 (6 bases). The receptor was derived from a female donor with ankylosing spondylitis or in good health (not recorded which). The CDR3 reads CASNVSPGASNGYTF. The CDR3 DNA reads TGCGCCAGCAATGTTTCCCCAGGGGCCAGTAATGGCTACACCTTC.